This T cell receptor (beta chain) stems from a study of cytomegalovirus exposure and HLA in healthy donors (dated 2017 in TCRdb). Turning to the overall study: The roughly 700 repertoires of the first cohort and the 110 or so validation repertoires were produced on the same platform, according to a later analysis. To predict cytomegalovirus infection status, the study brought together high-throughput TCR immunosequencing, statistical association of individual TCRs with disease status, and machine learning. The study aimed to test whether signatures of past pathogen exposure could be identified by cataloging public T cell receptors. A separate validation cohort of approximately 120 different subjects was used in addition to the approximately 610-subject first cohort. General findings and caveats noted by the study authors: The authors suggested that the approach could potentially be extended to other disease states and immunological phenotypes. The classifier was reported to diagnose cytomegalovirus status with high specificity and sensitivity in both the original cohort and the validation cohort. A later analysis had no HLA typing for the validation cohort, so co-occurrence there was scored across all 130 or so repertoires. Three of the identified cytomegalovirus-associated TCR beta chains were confirmed in vitro to be specific for cytomegalovirus antigens. A total of 150 to 200 TCR beta chains were listed by the study as associated with cytomegalovirus. In a later analysis, TCRs clustered in the first cohort were found to also tend to co-occur in the roughly 120 validation repertoires, with 90% to 95% of cluster scores above 0. Most TCR sequences were seen in very few donors, while some public TCRs were found in many individuals.

Library prep was done by the immunoSEQ multiplex PCR assay. The paper's processing steps were these. A statistical classification framework was built to diagnose cytomegalovirus status from the catalog of TCR beta chain sequences. TCRdb carries this immuneACCESS record with in-frame sequences only. Its versions omit some clonotypes, under half of them owing to an unresolved V gene in the studies checked, with the rest unexplained. V and J calls and clone size are given by that table; D and trimming were obtained from the DNA. The sample table holds tens of thousands of clones, of which 95% to 97% were seen once. Roughly 1.6% of the sample comes from the top ten. Separate from the roughly 700-subject first cohort, the validation cohort of 95 to 150 subjects was the group to which the donors belonged. CDR1 and CDR2 (SGHAT, FQNNGV) derive from the germline V gene. The CDR3 goes from the cysteine to the phenylalanine over 15 residues. Only the CDR3 DNA stays, 45 bases, in frame from base 1. Deletion took 3 bases off V and 4 bases off J, with a span of 13 bases between the germline ends.

As to this clone: It has no known antigen specificity. Base qualities are missing; no much larger clone stands one base away.

The source material was PBMCs. The chain couples TRBV11-2 to TRBJ2-4; TRBD1 could be the D gene, as 6 bases match. The clonotype originates from a man aged 18-30 years in good health and CMV-seropositive. The CDR3 sequence is CASSLSRGWKNIQYF. The nucleotide sequence is given as TGTGCCAGCAGCTTGAGCAGGGGTTGGAAAAACATTCAGTACTTC.